This TCR beta chain emerged from a study of shared clonotypes between healthy human individuals. V lost 3 bases to trimming and J lost 4 bases; unmatched junction nucleotides: 8. This CDR3 region has 17 residues. Germline V gene sequence: CDR1 LGHNA, CDR2 YSLEER. Original methodology: As immunoSEQ supplied junction-only sequences (without quality scores), filtering differed. Profiling relied on immunoSEQ multiplex PCR, and the TCRdb table lists in-frame clones only, not all of them. Clone size and the V and J calls come from that table; the DNA yielded D and trimming. The sample contains 2.3 million or so clones, about 92% of which appear only once.

The sequence derives from a young man in good health. Some clones in this sample may be carry-over from other donors' samples. Specimen: naive CD4+ T cells from PBMCs. The sample's subset: CD45RA+ positively selected. The V call is TRBV4-3, the J call TRBJ2-2; TRBD2 agrees at 10 bases. CDR3 nucleotide sequence: TGCGCCAGCAGCCAGTCGGGTCTAGCGGGAGCCACCGGGGAGCTGTTTTTT. Its protein is CASSQSGLAGATGELFF.